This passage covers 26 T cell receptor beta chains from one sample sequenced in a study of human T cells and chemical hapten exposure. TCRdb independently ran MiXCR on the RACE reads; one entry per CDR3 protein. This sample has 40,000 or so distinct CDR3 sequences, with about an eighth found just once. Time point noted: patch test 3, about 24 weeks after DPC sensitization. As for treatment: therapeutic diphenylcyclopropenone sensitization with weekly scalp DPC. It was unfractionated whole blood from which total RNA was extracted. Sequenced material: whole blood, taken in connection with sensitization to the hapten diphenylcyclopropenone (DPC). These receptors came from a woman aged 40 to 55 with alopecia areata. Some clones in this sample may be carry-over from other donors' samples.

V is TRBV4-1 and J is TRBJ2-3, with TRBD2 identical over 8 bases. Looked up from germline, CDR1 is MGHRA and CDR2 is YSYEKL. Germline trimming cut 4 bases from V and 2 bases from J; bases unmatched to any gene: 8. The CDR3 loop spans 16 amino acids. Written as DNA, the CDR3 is TGCGCCAGCAGCCTATCCCCGGGACTAGACACAGATACGCAGTATTTT. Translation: CASSLSPGLDTDTQYF.

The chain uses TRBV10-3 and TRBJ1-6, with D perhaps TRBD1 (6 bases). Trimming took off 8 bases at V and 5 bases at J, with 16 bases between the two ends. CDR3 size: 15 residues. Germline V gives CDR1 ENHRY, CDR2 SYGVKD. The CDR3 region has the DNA TGTGCCATCTCGCGACAGGTTTCGGATAATTCACCCCTCCACTTT. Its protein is CAISRQVSDNSPLHF.

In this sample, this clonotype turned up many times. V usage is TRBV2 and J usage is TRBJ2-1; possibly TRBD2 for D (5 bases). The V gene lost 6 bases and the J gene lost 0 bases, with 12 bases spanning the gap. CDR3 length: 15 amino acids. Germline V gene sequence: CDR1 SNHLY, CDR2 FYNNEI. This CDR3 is CASSPRTGSYNEQFF. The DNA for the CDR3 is TGTGCCAGCAGCCCTAGGACTGGCTCCTACAATGAGCAGTTCTTC.

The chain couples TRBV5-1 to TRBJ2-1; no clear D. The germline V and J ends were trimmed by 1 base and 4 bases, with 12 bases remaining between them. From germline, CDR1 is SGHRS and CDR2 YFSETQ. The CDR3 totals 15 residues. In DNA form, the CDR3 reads TGCGCCAGCAGCTTGACGAGACTCCGATACAATGAGCAGTTCTTC. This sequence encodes CASSLTRLRYNEQFF.

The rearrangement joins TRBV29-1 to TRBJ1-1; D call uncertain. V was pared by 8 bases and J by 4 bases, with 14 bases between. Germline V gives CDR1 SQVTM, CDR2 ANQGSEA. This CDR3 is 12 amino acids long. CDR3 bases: TGCAGCTCCCAAGCCCTCTCCACTGAAGCTTTCTTT. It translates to CSSQALSTEAFF.

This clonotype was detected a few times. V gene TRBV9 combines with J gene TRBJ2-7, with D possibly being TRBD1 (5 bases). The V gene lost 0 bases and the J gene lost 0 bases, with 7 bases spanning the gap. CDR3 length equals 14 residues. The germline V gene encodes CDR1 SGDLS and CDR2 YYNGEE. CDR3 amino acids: CASSVVDTSYEQYF. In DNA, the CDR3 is TGTGCCAGCAGCGTAGTGGACACCTCCTACGAGCAGTACTTC. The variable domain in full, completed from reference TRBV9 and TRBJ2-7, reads DSGVTQTPKHLITATGQRVTLRCSPRSGDLSVYWYQQSLDQGLQFLIQYYNGEERAKGNILERFSAQQFPDLHSELNLSSLELGDSALYFCASSVVDTSYEQYFGPGTRLTVT.

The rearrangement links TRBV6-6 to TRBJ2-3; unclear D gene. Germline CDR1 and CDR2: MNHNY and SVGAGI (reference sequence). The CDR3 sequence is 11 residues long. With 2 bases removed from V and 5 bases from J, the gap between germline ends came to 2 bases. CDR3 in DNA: TGTGCCAGCAGTTACCTAGATACGCAGTATTTT. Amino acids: CASSYLDTQYF.

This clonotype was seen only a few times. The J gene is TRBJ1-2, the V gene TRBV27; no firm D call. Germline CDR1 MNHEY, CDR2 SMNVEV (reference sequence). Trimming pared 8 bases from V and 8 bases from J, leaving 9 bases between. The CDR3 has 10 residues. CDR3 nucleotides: TGTGCCAGCCCCCGAGGGGGCTACACCTTC. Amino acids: CASPRGGYTF.

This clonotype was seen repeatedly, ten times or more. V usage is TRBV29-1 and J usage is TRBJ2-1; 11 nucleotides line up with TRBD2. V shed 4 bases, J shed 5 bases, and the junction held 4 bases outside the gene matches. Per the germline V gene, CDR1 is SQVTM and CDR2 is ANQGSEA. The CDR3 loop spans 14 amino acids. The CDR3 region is CSVGLAGINNEQFF. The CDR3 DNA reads TGCAGCGTTGGACTAGCGGGGATAAACAATGAGCAGTTCTTC.

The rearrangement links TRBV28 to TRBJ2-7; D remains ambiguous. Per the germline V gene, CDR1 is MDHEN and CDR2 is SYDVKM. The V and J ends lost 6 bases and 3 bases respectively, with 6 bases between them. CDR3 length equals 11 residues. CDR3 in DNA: TGTGCCAGCAGGTCCGTCTACGAGCAGTACTTC. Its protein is CASRSVYEQYF.

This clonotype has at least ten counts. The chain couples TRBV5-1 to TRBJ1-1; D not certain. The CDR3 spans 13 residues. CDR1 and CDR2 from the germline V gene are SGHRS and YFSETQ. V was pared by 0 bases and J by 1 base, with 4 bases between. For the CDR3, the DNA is TGCGCCAGCAGCTTGGCTGAGAACACTGAAGCTTTCTTT. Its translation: CASSLAENTEAFF.

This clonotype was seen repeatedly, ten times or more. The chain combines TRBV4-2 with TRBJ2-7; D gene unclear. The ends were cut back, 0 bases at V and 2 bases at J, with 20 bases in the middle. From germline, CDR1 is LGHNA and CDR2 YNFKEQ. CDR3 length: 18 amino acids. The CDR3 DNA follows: TGTGCCAGCAGCCAAGAAATGGAAGTGCAAACCTTCCCCTACGAGCAGTACTTC. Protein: CASSQEMEVQTFPYEQYF.

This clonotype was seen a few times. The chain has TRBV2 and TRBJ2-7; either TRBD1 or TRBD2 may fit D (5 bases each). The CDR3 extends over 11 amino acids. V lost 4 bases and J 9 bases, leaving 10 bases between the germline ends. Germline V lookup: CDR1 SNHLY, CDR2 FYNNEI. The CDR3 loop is CASSGDLGQYF. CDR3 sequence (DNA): TGTGCCAGCAGTGGGGACCTCGGGCAGTACTTC.

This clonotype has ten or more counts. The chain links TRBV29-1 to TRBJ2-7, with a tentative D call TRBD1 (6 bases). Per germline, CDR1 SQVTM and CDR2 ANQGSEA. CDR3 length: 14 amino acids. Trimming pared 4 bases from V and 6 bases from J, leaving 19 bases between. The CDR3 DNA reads TGCAGCGTTGCCGTGGGGGCGGACAGCGGCGAGCAGTACTTC. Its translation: CSVAVGADSGEQYF.

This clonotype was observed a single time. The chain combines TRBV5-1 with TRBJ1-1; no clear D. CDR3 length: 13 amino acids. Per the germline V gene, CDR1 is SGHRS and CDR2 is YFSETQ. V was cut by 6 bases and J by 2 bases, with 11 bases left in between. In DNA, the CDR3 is TGCGCCAGCAAGAAGCAGGACAACACTGAAGCTTTCTTT. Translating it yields CASKKQDNTEAFF. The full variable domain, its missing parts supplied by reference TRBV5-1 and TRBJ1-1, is KAGVTQTPRYLIKTRGQQVTLSCSPISGHRSVSWYQQTPGQGLQFLFEYFSETQRNKGNFPGRFSGRQFSNSRSEMNVSTLELGDSALYLCASKKQDNTEAFFGQGTRLTVV.

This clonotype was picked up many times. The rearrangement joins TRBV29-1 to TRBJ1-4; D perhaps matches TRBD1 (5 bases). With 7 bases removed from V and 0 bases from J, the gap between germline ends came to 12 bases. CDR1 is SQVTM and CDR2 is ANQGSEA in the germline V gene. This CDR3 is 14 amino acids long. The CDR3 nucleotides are TGCAGCGCGGGCGGGGGTACAACTAATGAAAAACTGTTTTTT. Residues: CSAGGGTTNEKLFF.

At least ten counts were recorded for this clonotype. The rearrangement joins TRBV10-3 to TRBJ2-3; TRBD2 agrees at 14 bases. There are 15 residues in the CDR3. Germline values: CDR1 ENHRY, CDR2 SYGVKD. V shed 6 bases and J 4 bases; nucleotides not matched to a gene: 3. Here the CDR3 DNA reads TGTGCCATCAGGGGACTAGCGGGAGTCTCAGATACGCAGTATTTT. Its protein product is CAIRGLAGVSDTQYF.

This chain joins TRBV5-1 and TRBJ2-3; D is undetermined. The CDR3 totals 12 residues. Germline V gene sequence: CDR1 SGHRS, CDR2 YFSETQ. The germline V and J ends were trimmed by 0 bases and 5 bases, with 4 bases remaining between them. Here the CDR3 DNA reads TGCGCCAGCAGCTTGGACAGAGATACGCAGTATTTT. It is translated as CASSLDRDTQYF.

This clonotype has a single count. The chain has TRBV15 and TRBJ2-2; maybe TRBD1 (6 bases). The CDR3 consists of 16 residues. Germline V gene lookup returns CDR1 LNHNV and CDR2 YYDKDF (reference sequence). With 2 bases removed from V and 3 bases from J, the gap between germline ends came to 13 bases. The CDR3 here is CATSRTGYLDTGELFF. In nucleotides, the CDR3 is TGTGCCACCAGCAGAACAGGGTATCTGGACACCGGGGAGCTGTTTTTT.

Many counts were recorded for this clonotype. CDR3 protein: CASSGTSGVMETQYF. The CDR3 DNA reads as TGTGCCAGCAGCGGAACTAGCGGGGTCATGGAGACCCAGTACTTC. The V and J genes are TRBV9 and TRBJ2-5; 10 positions match TRBD2. This CDR3 has 15 residues. Germline V CDR1 and CDR2: SGDLS, YYNGEE. The V segment lost 3 bases and the J segment 5 bases; nucleotides outside the gene matches: 7.

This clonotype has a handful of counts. CDR3 amino acids: CASSEAQGLGKLFF. The CDR3, as DNA: TGTGCCAGCAGTGAAGCGCAGGGGCTGGGAAAACTGTTTTTT. This rearrangement joins TRBV2 to TRBJ1-4; TRBD1 might be the D (6 bases). Trimming cost V 0 bases and J 10 bases, with 12 bases left between them. Germline V CDR1 and CDR2: SNHLY, FYNNEI. The CDR3 spans 14 residues.

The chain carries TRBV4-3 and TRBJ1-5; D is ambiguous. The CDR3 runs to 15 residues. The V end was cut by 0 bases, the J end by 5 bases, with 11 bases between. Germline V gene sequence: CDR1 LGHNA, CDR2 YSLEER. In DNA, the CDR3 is TGCGCCAGCAGCCAAGACAGGATGGGCGATCAGCCCCAGCATTTT. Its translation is CASSQDRMGDQPQHF.

The CDR3 spells CASSLQTYYNEQFF. The CDR3 region has the DNA TGTGCCAGCAGCTTACAGACCTACTACAATGAGCAGTTCTTC. The V gene is TRBV7-9, the J gene TRBJ2-1; D uncertain. The V gene lost 2 bases and the J gene lost 3 bases, with 8 bases spanning the gap. CDR1 and CDR2 from the germline V gene are SEHNR and FQNEAQ (reference sequence). The CDR3 spans 14 residues. Complete variable domain (other parts from reference TRBV7-9 and TRBJ2-1): DTGVSQNPRHKITKRGQNVTFRCDPISEHNRLYWYRQTLGQGPEFLTYFQNEAQLEKSRLLSDRFSAERPKGSFSTLEIQRTEQGDSAMYLCASSLQTYYNEQFFGPGTRLTVL.

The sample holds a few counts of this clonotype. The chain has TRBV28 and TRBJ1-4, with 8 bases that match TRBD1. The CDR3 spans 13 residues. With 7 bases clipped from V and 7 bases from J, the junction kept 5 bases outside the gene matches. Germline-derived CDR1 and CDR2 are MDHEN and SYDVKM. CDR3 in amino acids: CASTGTGFEKLFF. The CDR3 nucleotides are TGTGCCAGCACAGGGACAGGTTTTGAAAAACTGTTTTTT.

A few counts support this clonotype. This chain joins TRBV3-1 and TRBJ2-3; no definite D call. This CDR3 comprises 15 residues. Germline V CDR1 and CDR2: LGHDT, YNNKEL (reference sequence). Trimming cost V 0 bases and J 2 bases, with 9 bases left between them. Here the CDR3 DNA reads TGTGCCAGCAGCCAAGATTTGGGGAACACAGATACGCAGTATTTT. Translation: CASSQDLGNTDTQYF.

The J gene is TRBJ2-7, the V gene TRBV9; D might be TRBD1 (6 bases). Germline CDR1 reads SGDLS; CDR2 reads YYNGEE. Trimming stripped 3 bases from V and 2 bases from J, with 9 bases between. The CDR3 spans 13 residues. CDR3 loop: CASSAGTTYEQYF. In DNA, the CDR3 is TGTGCCAGCAGCGCGGGGACAACCTACGAGCAGTACTTC.